These 13 T cell receptor beta chains came from one sample sequenced in a study of early T cells in non-severe SARS-CoV-2 infection. TCRdb called the 5' RACE reads again in MiXCR, with one record for every CDR3 protein. The table shows some 23,000 distinct CDR3 sequences, with roughly 4.8% occurring only once. Input material: whole blood. These receptors all stem from an adult who was a healthcare worker with PCR-confirmed SARS-CoV-2 infection or an uninfected control (not recorded which).

Ten or more counts support this clonotype. J is TRBJ1-2 and V is TRBV6-5; the D gene is possibly TRBD1 (6 bases). Trimming stripped 5 bases from V and 4 bases from J, with 14 bases between. This CDR3 has 14 amino acids. Germline V CDR1 and CDR2: MNHEY, SVGAGI. The CDR3 loop is CASSLWGGGYGYTF. DNA of the CDR3: TGTGCCAGCAGTCTCTGGGGGGGCGGCTATGGCTACACCTTC.

This clonotype was seen at least ten times. The chain links TRBV9 to TRBJ1-1; D not certain. CDR3 length: 15 amino acids. The germline gives CDR1 SGDLS, CDR2 YYNGEE. Between the trimmed V and J ends, which lost 4 bases and 4 bases, there was a span of 17 bases. The CDR3 spells CASSSEGHAPTEAFF. The CDR3 DNA is TGTGCCAGCAGCTCCGAAGGGCATGCCCCCACTGAAGCTTTCTTT.

There are many counts of this clonotype. The chain recombines TRBV5-1 with TRBJ2-7; D unresolved. Germline V gene lookup returns CDR1 SGHRS and CDR2 YFSETQ. The ends were cut back, 2 bases at V and 6 bases at J, with 12 bases in the middle. This CDR3 has 13 residues. CDR3 nucleotide sequence: TGCGCCAGCAGCTTAGAGGATTGGGGCGAGCAGTACTTC. Translated: CASSLEDWGEQYF.

Comments on this clonotype: This may be a read error, as it is one base from a much larger clone. The chain has TRBV5-6 and TRBJ1-1, with unresolved D. Trimming took 0 bases from V and 0 from J, leaving 9 bases between them. Germline lookup yields CDR1 SGHDT and CDR2 YYEEEE. The CDR3 has 15 residues. CDR3 in DNA: TGTGCCAGCAGCTTGGTCGAGATCTTGAACACTGAAGCTTTCTTT. Amino acid sequence: CASSLVEILNTEAFF.

This clonotype appeared a few times. This sequence joins TRBV7-3 and TRBJ2-5; D is unclear. The ends were cut back, 5 bases at V and 3 bases at J, with 10 bases in the middle. The length of the CDR3 is 13 residues. Germline-derived CDR1 and CDR2 are SGHTA and FQGTGA. CDR3 sequence: CASSVSREETQYF. The DNA of the CDR3 is TGTGCCAGCAGCGTCTCCAGAGAAGAGACCCAGTACTTC.

This clonotype was observed at least ten times. J is TRBJ2-1 and V is TRBV7-8; unclear D gene. The CDR3 contains 14 residues. The V gene's germline CDR1 is SGHVS and CDR2 FQNEAQ. V was cut by 4 bases and J by 2 bases, with 9 bases left in between. CDR3 in DNA: TGTGCCAGCAGCTCACTATCCCCCTACAATGAGCAGTTCTTC. Translation gives CASSSLSPYNEQFF.

This clonotype occurred many times. The chain has TRBV29-1 and TRBJ2-1, with a tentative D call TRBD1 (5 bases). The CDR3 has 15 amino acids. The germline V and J ends were trimmed by 5 bases and 0 bases, with 14 bases remaining between them. Looked up from germline, CDR1 is SQVTM and CDR2 is ANQGSEA. The CDR3 DNA reads as TGCAGCGTTTTAGTACGGACAAGCTCCTACAATGAGCAGTTCTTC. It yields the protein CSVLVRTSSYNEQFF.

This clonotype is categorized as medium-sized. The chain combines TRBV5-1 with TRBJ2-1; D is unresolved. CDR3 length equals 15 residues. V was shortened by 1 base and J by 6 bases, with 14 bases between the two germline ends. Germline loops: CDR1 SGHRS, CDR2 YFSETQ. CDR3 nucleotide sequence: TGCGCCAGCAGCTTGATGACGGCATCCGGCAATGAGCAGTTCTTC. Its translation: CASSLMTASGNEQFF.

This clonotype was counted at least ten times. At one end the junction does not follow the germline gene, possibly because of a read error. CDR3 sequence: CASSHGIGSENTIYF. DNA for the CDR3: TGTGCCAGCAGTCACGGGATTGGCTCTGAAAACACCATATATTTT. The chain carries TRBV11-2 and TRBJ1-3; D remains ambiguous. CDR3 length equals 15 residues. The V gene's germline CDR1 is SGHAT and CDR2 FQNNGV.

This clonotype was counted many times. This chain connects TRBV20-1 to TRBJ2-5; D is uncertain. Trimming pared 1 base from V and 2 bases from J, leaving 5 bases between. The CDR3 runs to 12 residues. Germline V gives CDR1 DFQATT, CDR2 SNEGSKA (reference sequence). CDR3 coding DNA: TGCAGTGCTAGAGGGCAGCAAGAGACCCAGTACTTC. This translates into CSARGQQETQYF.

V usage is TRBV2 and J usage is TRBJ2-7; TRBD1 aligns across 7 bases. Germline CDR1 and CDR2: SNHLY and FYNNEI. J lost 1 base, V lost 6 bases, and 6 bases had no gene match. CDR3 length: 14 residues. CDR3 residues: CASRPWDSSYEQYF. The CDR3 region has the DNA TGTGCCAGCAGACCTTGGGACAGTTCCTACGAGCAGTACTTC.

V and J are TRBV11-2 and TRBJ1-2; no clear D. This CDR3 is built from 14 residues. Germline V gene data show CDR1 as SGHAT and CDR2 as FQNNGV. V lost 3 bases and J 0 bases, leaving 8 bases between the germline ends. The CDR3 loop reads CASSFYGANYGYTF. The CDR3 nucleotides are TGTGCCAGCAGCTTCTACGGAGCTAACTATGGCTACACCTTC.

This clonotype showed up many times. The rearrangement uses TRBV18 and TRBJ1-1; 11 nucleotides align to TRBD1. The CDR3 sequence is 16 residues long. J gave up 3 bases and V 3 bases, and 6 bases lay outside the gene matches. Germline CDR1 and CDR2: KGHSH and LQKENI. CDR3 region: CASSPRTGGLYTEAFF. CDR3 nucleotides: TGTGCCAGCTCACCGAGGACAGGGGGCTTGTACACTGAAGCTTTCTTT.